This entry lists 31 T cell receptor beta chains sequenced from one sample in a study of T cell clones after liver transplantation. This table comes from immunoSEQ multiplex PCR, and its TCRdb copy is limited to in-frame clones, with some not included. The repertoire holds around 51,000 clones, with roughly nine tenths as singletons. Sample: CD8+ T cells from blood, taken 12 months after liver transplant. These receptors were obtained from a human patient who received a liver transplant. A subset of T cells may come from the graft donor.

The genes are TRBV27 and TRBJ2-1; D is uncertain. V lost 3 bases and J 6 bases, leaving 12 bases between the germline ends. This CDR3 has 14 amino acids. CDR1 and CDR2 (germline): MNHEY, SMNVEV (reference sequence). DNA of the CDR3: TGTGCCAGCAGTTTGACGGTGTCTGGCAATGAGCAGTTCTTC. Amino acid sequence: CASSLTVSGNEQFF.

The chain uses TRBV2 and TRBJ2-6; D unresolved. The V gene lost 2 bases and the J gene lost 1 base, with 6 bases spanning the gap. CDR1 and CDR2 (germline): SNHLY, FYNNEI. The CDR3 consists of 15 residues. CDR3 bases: TGTGCCAGCAGTGAATTTGCTTCTGGGGCCAACGTCCTGACTTTC. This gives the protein CASSEFASGANVLTF.

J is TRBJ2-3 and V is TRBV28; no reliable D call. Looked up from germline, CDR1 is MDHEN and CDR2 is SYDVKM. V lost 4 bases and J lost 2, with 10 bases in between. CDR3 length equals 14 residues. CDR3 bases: TGTGCCAGCAGTTCCCGGATCTTCACAGATACGCAGTATTTT. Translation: CASSSRIFTDTQYF.

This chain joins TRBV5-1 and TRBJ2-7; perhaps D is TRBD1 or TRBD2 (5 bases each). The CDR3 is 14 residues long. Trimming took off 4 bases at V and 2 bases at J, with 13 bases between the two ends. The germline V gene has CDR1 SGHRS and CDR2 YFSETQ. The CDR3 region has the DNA TGCGCCAGCAGCGCCGGGACGGGCCCCTACGAGCAGTACTTC. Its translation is CASSAGTGPYEQYF.

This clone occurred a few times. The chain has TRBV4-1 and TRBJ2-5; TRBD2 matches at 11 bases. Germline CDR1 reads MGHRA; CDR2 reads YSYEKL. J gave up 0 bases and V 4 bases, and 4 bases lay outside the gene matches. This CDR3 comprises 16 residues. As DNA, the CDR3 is TGCGCCAGCAGCCCTCGGACTAGCGGGTACCAAGAGACCCAGTACTTC. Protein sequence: CASSPRTSGYQETQYF.

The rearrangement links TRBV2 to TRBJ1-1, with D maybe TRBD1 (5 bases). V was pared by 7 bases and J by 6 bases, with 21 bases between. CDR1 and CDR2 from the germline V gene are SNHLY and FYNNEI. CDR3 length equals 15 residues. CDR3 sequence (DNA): TGTGCCAGCATGAGAAGCGGGGCTTCGGTCGCTGAAGCTTTCTTT. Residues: CASMRSGASVAEAFF.

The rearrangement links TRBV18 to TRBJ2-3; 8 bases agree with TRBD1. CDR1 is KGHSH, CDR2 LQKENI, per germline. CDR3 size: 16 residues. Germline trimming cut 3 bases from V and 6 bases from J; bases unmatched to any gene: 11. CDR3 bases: TGTGCCAGCTCACCCCAATTCGGACAGGGAACGGATACGCAGTATTTT. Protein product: CASSPQFGQGTDTQYF.

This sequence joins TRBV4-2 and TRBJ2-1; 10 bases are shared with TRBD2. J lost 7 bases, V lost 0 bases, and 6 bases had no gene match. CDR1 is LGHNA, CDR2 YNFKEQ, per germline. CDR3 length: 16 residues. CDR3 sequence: CASSQDPEREGNEQFF. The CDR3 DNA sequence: TGTGCCAGCAGCCAAGATCCGGAGCGGGAGGGTAATGAGCAGTTCTTC.

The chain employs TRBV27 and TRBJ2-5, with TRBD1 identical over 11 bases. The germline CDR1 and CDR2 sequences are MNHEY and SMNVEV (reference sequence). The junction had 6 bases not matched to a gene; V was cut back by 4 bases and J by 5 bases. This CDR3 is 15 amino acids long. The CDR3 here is CASSSRTGGGETQYF. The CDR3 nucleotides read TGTGCCAGCAGTTCCCGGACAGGGGGCGGGGAGACCCAGTACTTC.

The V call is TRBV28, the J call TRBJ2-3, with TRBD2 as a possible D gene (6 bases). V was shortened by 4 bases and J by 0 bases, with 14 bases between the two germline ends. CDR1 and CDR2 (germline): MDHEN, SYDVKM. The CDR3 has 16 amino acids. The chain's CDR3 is CASSSTAGSSTDTQYF. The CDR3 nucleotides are TGTGCCAGCAGTTCGACAGCGGGCAGTAGCACAGATACGCAGTATTTT.

CDR3 sequence: CASAYRNSNTEAFF. CDR3 DNA sequence: TGCGCCAGCGCCTATCGGAACTCGAACACTGAAGCTTTCTTT. This sequence joins TRBV5-1 and TRBJ1-1, with D hard to call. The germline V gene has CDR1 SGHRS and CDR2 YFSETQ. CDR3 length: 14 amino acids. V shed 7 bases and J shed 1 base, with 14 bases lying between them. Together with reference TRBV5-1 and TRBJ1-1, the CDR3 gives the full variable domain: KAGVTQTPRYLIKTRGQQVTLSCSPISGHRSVSWYQQTPGQGLQFLFEYFSETQRNKGNFPGRFSGRQFSNSRSEMNVSTLELGDSALYLCASAYRNSNTEAFFGQGTRLTVV.

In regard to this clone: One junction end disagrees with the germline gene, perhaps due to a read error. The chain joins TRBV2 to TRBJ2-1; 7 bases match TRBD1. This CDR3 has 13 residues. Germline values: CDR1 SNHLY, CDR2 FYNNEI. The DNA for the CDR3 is TGTGCCAGCAGAGAAGACAGGGACATTGAGCAGTTCTTC. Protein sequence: CASREDRDIEQFF.

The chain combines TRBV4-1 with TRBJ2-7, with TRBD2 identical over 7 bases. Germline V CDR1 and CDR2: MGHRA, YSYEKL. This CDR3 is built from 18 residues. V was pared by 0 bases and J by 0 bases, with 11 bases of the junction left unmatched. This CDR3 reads CASSQEWGGGRLSYEQYF. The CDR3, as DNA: TGCGCCAGCAGCCAAGAATGGGGGGGAGGGCGCCTCTCCTACGAGCAGTACTTC.

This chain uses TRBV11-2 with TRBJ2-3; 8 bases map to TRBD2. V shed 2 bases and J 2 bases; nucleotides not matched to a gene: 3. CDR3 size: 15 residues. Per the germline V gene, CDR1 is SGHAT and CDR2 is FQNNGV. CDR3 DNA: TGTGCCAGCAGCTTAAACGGGAGGGACACAGATACGCAGTATTTT. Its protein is CASSLNGRDTDTQYF.

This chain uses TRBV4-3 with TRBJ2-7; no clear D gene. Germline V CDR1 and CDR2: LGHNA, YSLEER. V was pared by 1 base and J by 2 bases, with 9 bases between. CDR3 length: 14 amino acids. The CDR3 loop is CASSQGLPAYEQYF. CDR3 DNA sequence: TGCGCCAGCAGCCAAGGCCTGCCCGCCTACGAGCAGTACTTC.

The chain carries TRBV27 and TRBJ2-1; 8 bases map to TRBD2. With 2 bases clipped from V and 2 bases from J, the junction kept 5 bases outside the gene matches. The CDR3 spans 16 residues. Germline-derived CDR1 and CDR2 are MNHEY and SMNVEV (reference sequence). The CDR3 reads CASSLRLALPYNEQFF. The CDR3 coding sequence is TGTGCCAGCAGTTTAAGACTAGCGCTTCCCTACAATGAGCAGTTCTTC.

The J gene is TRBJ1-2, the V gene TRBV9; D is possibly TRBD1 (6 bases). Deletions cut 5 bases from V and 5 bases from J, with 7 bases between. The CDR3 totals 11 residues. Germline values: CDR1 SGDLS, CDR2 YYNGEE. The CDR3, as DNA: TGTGCCAGCAGAGGGGGTTATGGCTACACCTTC. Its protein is CASRGGYGYTF.

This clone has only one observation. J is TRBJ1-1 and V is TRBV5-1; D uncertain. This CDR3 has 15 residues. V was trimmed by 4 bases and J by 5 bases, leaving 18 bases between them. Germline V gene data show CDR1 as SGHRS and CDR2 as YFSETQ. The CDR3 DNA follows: TGCGCCAGCAGCCCAGGACCGGGAACAAGGACTGAAGCTTTCTTT. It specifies CASSPGPGTRTEAFF.

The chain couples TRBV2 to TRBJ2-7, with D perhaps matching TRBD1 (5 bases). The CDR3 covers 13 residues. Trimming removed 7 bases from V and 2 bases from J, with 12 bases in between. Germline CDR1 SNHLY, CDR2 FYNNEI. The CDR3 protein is CASMGLVAYEQYF. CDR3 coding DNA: TGTGCCAGCATGGGGCTAGTCGCCTACGAGCAGTACTTC.

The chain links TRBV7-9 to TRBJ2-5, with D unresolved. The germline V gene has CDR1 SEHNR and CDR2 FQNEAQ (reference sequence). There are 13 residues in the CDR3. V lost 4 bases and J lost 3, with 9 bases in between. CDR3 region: CASSSTPEETQYF. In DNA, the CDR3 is TGTGCCAGCAGCTCCACTCCCGAAGAGACCCAGTACTTC.

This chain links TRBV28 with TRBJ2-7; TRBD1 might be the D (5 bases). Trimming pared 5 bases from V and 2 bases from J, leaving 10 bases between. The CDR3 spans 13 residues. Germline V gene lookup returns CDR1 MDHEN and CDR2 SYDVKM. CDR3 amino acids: CASSPRQTYEQYF. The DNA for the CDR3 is TGTGCCAGCAGTCCACGACAGACCTACGAGCAGTACTTC. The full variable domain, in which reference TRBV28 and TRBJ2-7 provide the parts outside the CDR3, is DVKVTQSSRYLVKRTGEKVFLECVQDMDHENMFWYRQDPGLGLRLIYFSYDVKMKEKGDIPEGYSVSREKKERFSLILESASTNQTSMYLCASSPRQTYEQYFGPGTRLTVT.

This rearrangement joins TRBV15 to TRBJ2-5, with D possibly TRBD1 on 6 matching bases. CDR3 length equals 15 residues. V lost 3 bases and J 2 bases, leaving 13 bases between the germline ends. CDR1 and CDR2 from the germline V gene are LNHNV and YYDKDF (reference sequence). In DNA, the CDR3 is TGTGCCACCAGCAGCTATCCCGGGACACAAGAGACCCAGTACTTC. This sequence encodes CATSSYPGTQETQYF.

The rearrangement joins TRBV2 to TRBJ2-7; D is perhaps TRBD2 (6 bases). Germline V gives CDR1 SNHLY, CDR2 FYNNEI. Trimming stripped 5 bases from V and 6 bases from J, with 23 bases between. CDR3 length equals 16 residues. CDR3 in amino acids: CASSSEGPREKSEQYF. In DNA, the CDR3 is TGTGCCAGCAGTTCAGAAGGACCCCGGGAGAAAAGCGAGCAGTACTTC.

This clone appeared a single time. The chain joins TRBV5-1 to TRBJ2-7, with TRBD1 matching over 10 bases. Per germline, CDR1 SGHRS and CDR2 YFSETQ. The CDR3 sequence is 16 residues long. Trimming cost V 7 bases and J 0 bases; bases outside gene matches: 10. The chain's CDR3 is CASRKRQGAGSYEQYF. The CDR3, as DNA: TGCGCCAGCCGCAAACGACAGGGGGCGGGCTCCTACGAGCAGTACTTC.

CDR3 amino acids: CASSPPDREDTEAFF. For the CDR3, the DNA is TGTGCCAGCTCACCCCCGGACAGGGAGGACACTGAAGCTTTCTTT. This chain joins TRBV18 and TRBJ1-1, with 8 bases aligning to TRBD1. Germline lookup yields CDR1 KGHSH and CDR2 LQKENI. The CDR3 spans 15 residues. Losses at the gene ends were 3 bases for V and 3 bases for J; bases not matched to a gene: 6.

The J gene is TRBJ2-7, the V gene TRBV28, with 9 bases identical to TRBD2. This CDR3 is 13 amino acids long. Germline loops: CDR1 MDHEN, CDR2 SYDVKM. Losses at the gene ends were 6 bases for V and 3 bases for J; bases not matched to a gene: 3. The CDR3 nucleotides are TGTGCCAGCAGGGCGGGGGGGAGCTACGAGCAGTACTTC. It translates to CASRAGGSYEQYF.

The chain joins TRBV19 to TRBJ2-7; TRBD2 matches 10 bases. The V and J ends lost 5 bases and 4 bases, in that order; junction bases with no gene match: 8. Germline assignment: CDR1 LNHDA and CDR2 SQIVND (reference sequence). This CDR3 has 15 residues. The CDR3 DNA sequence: TGTGCCAGTAGTGCGACACTAGCGGGGTTATACGAGCAGTACTTC. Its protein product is CASSATLAGLYEQYF.

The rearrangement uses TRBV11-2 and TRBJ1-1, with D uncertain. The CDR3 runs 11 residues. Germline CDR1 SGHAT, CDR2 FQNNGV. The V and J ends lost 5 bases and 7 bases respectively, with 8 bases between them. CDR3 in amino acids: CASSLHLEAFF. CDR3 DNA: TGTGCCAGCAGCCTCCACCTTGAAGCTTTCTTT.

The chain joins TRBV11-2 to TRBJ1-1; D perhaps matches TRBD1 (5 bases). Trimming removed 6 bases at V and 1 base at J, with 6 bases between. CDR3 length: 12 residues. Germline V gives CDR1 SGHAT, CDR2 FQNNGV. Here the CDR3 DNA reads TGTGCCAGCAGTACAGGGAACACTGAAGCTTTCTTT. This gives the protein CASSTGNTEAFF. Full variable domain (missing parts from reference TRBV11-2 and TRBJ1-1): EAGVAQSPRYKIIEKRQSVAFWCNPISGHATLYWYQQILGQGPKLLIQFQNNGVVDDSQLPKDRFSAERLKGVDSTLKIQPAKLEDSAVYLCASSTGNTEAFFGQGTRLTVV.

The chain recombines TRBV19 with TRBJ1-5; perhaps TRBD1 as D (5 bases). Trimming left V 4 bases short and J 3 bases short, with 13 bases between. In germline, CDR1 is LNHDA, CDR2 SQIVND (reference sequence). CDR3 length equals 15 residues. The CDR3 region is CASSNLQGYNQPQHF. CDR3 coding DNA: TGTGCCAGTAGTAACCTTCAGGGCTACAATCAGCCCCAGCATTTT.

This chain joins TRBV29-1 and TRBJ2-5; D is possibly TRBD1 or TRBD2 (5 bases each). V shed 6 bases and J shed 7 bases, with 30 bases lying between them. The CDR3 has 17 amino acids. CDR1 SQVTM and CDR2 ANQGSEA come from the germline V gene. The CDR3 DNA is TGCAGCGTCCGGGGTAAAGGGACCAACATACCAAGTGGGACCCAGTACTTC. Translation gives CSVRGKGTNIPSGTQYF.